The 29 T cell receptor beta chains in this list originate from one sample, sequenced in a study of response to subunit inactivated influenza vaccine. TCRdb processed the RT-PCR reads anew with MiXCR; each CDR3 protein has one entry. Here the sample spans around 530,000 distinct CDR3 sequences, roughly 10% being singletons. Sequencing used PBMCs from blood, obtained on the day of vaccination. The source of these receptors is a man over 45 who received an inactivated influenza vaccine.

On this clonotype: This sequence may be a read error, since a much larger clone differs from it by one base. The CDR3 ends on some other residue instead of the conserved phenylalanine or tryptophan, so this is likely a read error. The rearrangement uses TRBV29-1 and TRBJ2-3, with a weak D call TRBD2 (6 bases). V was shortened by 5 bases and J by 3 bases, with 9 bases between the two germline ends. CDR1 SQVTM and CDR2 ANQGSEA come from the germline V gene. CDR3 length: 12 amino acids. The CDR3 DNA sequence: TGCAGCGTTAATGGGAGGACAGATACGCAGTATCTT. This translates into CSVNGRTDTQYL.

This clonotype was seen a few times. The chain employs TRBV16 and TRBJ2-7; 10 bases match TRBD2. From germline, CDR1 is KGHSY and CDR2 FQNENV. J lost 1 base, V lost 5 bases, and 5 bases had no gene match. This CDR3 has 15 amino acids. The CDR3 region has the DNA TGTGCCAGCAGCTACGGGACTAGCGAGTCCTACGAGCAGTACTTC. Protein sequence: CASSYGTSESYEQYF.

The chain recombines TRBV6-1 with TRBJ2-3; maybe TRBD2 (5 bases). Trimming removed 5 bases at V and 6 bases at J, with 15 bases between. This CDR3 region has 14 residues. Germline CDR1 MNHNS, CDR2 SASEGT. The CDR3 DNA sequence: TGTGCCAGCAGTCGTTTAAGCGGTACGGATACGCAGTATTTT. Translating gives CASSRLSGTDTQYF.

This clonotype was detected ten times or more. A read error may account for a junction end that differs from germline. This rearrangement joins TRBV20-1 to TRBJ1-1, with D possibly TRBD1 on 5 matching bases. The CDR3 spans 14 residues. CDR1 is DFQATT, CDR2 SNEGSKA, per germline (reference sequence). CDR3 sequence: CSARGPSKGTEAFF. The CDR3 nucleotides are TGCAGCGCTAGAGGACCGTCAAAGGGGACTGAAGCTTTCTTT.

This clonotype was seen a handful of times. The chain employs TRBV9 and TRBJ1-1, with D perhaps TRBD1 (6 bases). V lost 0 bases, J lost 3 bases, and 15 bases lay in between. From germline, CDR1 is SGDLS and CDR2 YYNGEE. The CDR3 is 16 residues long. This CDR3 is CASSVGPVSGDTEAFF. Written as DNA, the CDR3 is TGTGCCAGCAGCGTAGGTCCCGTTTCAGGGGACACTGAAGCTTTCTTT.

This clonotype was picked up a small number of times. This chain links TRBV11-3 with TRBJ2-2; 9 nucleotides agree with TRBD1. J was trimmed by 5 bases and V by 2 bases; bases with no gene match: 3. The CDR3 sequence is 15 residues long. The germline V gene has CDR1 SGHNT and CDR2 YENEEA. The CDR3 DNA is TGTGCCAGCAGCTTATGGGGACAGGGAACCGGGGAGCTGTTTTTT. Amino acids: CASSLWGQGTGELFF.

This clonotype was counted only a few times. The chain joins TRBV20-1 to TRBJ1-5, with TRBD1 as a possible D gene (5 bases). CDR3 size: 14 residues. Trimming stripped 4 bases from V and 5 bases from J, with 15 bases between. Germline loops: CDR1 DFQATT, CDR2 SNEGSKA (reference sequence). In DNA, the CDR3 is TGCAGTGCTACTCCCGGGACGGAAGATCAGCCCCAGCATTTT. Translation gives CSATPGTEDQPQHF.

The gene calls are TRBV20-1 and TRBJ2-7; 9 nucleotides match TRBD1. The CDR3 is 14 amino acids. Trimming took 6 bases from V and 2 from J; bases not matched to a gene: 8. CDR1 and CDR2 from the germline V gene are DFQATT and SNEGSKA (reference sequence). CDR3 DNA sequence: TGCAGTGCCGAGGGGACAGGGAGGCCCTACGAGCAGTACTTC. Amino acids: CSAEGTGRPYEQYF.

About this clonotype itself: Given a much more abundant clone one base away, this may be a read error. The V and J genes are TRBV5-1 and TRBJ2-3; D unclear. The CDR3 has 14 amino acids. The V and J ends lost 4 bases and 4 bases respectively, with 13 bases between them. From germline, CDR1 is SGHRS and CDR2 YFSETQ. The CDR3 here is CASSRDSAPDTQYF. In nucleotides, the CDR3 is TGCGCCAGCAGCCGCGACTCTGCCCCAGATACGCAGTATTTT.

CDR3 sequence (DNA): TGTGCCAGCCTCCTTCGGGGGGTCTATGGCTACACCTTC. Translating gives CASLLRGVYGYTF. This chain uses TRBV2 with TRBJ1-2, with D maybe TRBD1 (5 bases). The CDR3 covers 13 residues. From germline, CDR1 is SNHLY and CDR2 FYNNEI. V dropped 8 bases and J dropped 4 bases, with 14 bases sitting between them.

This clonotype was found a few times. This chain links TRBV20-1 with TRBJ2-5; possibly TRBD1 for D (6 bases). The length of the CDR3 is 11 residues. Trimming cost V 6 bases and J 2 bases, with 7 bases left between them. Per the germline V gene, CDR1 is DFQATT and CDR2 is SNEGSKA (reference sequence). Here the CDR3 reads CSAQGQETQYF. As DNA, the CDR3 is TGCAGTGCGCAGGGGCAAGAGACCCAGTACTTC.

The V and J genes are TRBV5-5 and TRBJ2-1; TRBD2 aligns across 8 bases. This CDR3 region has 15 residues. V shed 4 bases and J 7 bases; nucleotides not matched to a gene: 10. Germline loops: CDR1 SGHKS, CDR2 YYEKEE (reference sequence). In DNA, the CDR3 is TGTGCCAGCAGCCCCCCCGCGAGCGGGAGTAATGAGCAGTTCTTC. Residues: CASSPPASGSNEQFF.

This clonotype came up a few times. The CDR3 coding sequence is TGCAGCGCGAAGGGGACAGGGATATACGAGCAGTACTTC. It is translated as CSAKGTGIYEQYF. The rearrangement joins TRBV29-1 to TRBJ2-7, with 9 bases lining up with TRBD1. V lost 7 bases, J lost 4 bases, and 8 bases stayed unmatched. CDR3 length equals 13 residues. The germline V gene has CDR1 SQVTM and CDR2 ANQGSEA.

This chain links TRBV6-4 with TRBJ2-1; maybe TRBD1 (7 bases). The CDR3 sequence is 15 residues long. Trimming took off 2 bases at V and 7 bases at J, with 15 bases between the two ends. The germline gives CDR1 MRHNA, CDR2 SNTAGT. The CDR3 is CASSDQGGLGNEQFF. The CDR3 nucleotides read TGTGCCAGCAGTGACCAGGGGGGCCTAGGGAATGAGCAGTTCTTC.

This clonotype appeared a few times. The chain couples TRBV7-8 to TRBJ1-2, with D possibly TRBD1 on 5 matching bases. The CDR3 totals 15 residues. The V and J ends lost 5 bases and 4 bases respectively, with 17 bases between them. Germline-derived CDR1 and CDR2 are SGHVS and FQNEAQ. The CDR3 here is CASSQDRTVAYGYTF. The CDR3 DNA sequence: TGTGCCAGCAGCCAAGACAGAACGGTGGCCTATGGCTACACCTTC.

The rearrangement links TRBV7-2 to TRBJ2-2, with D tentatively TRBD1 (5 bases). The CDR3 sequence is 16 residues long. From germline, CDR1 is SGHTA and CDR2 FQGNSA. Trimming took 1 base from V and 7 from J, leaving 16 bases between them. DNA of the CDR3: TGTGCCAGCAGCTTAGGTTCATCTAGGGGTGGCGGGGAGCTGTTTTTT. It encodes CASSLGSSRGGGELFF.

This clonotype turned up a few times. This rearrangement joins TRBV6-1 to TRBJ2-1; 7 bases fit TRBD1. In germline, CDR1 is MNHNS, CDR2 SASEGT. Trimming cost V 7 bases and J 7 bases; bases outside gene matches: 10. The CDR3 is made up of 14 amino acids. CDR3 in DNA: TGTGCCAGCAAACTGACAGGGTTGTGGAATGAGCAGTTCTTC. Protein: CASKLTGLWNEQFF.

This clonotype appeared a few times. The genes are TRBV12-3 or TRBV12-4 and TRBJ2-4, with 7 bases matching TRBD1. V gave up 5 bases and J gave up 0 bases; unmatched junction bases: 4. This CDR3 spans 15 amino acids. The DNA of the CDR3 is TGTGCCAGCAGTCAACAGGGGCTAGCCAAAAACATTCAGTACTTC. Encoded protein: CASSQQGLAKNIQYF.

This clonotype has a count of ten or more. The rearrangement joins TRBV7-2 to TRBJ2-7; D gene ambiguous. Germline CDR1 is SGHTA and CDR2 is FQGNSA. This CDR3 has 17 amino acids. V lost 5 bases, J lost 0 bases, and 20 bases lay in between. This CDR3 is CASSPSPGRTGSYEQYF. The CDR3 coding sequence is TGTGCCAGCAGCCCTAGTCCGGGTCGGACGGGCTCCTACGAGCAGTACTTC.

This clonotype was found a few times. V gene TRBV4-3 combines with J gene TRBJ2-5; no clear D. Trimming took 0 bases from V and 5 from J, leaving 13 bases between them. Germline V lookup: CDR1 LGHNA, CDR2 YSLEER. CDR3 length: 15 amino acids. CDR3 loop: CASSQEGITGETQYF. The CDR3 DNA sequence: TGCGCCAGCAGCCAAGAGGGGATCACTGGGGAGACCCAGTACTTC.

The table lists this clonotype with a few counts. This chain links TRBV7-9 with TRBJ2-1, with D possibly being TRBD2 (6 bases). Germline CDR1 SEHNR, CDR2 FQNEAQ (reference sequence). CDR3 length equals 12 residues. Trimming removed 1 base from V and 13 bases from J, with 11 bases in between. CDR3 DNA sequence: TGTGCCAGCAGCTTAGTGGGGGGACCCCAGTTCTTC. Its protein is CASSLVGGPQFF.

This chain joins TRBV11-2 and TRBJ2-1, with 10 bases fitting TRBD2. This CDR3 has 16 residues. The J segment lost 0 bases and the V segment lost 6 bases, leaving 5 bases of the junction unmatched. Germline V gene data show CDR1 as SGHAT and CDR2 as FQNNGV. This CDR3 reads CASRQLAGTSYNEQFF. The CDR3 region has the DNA TGTGCCAGCAGGCAACTAGCGGGAACCTCCTACAATGAGCAGTTCTTC.

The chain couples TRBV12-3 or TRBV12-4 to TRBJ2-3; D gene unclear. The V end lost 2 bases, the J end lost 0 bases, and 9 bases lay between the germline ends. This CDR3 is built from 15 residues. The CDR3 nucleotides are TGTGCCAGCAGTTTAATGGGGATTAGCACAGATACGCAGTATTTT. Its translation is CASSLMGISTDTQYF.

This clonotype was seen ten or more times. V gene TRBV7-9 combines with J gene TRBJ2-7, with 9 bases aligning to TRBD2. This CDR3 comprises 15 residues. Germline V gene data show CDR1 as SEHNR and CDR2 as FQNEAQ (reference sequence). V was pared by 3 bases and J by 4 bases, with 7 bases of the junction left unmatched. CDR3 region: CASSFLAGVEYEQYF. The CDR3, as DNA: TGTGCCAGCAGCTTTTTAGCGGGAGTTGAGTACGAGCAGTACTTC. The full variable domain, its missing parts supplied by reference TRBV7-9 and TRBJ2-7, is DTGVSQNPRHKITKRGQNVTFRCDPISEHNRLYWYRQTLGQGPEFLTYFQNEAQLEKSRLLSDRFSAERPKGSFSTLEIQRTEQGDSAMYLCASSFLAGVEYEQYFGPGTRLTVT.

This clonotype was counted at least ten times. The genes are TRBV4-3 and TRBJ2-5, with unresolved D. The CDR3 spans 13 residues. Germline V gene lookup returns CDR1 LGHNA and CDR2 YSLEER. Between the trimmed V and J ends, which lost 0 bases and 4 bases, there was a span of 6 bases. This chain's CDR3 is CASSQDNAETQYF. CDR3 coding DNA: TGCGCCAGCAGCCAAGATAACGCAGAGACCCAGTACTTC.

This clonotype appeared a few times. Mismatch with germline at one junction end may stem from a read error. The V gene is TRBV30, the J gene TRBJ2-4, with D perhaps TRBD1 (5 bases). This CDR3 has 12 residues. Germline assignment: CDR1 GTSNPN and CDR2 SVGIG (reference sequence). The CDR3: CAWSVVKGHQHF. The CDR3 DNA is TGTGCCTGGAGTGTTGTTAAGGGGCACCAGCACTTC.

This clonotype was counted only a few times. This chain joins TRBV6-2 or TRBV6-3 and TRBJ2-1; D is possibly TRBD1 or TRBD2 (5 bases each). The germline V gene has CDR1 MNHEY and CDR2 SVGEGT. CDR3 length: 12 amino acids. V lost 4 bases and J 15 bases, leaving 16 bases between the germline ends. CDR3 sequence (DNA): TGTGCCAGCAGTTCCGGAGAGGGGCGGCGGTTCTTC. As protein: CASSSGEGRRFF.

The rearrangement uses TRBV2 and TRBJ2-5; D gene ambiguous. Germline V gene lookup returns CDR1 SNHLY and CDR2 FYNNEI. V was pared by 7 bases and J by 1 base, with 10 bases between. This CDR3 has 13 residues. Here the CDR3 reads CASKRYTQETQYF. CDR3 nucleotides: TGTGCCAGCAAGCGCTACACCCAAGAGACCCAGTACTTC.

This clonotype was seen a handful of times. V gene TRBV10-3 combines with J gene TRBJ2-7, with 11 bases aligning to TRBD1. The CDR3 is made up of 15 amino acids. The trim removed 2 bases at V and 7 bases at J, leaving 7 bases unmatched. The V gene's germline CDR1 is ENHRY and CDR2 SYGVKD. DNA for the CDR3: TGTGCCATCAGTGAGGGAACCGGGACAGGGGGGGAGCAGTACTTC. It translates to CAISEGTGTGGEQYF.